Sequencing of this T cell receptor (beta chain) was carried out in a study of OX40 agonist ivuxolimab in advanced cancers. Looking at the study overall: Ivuxolimab was an agonistic, fully human IgG2 monoclonal antibody directed against OX40 (CD134), a costimulatory receptor. Intravenous ivuxolimab was administered to patients every 2 weeks at six dose levels: 0.01, 0.1, 0.3, 1.5, 3 and 10 mg/kg. Among the roughly 54 dose-escalation patients, some 19 had hepatocellular carcinoma, roughly 15 melanoma, 9 renal cell carcinoma and 9 head and neck cancer. In the dose-escalation cohort, approximately 82% of patients were male, and the mean age was approximately 60 years, with a range of roughly 23 to 85. Patients were allowed to have had prior anti-PD-1, anti-PD-L1 or anti-CTLA-4 therapy, and around two fifths of the dose-escalation patients had been treated with checkpoint inhibitors. Partial responses occurred in three dose-escalation patients: two with cutaneous melanoma and one with hepatocellular carcinoma. Peripheral TCRbeta sequencing was intended to test whether TCR sequence diversity was altered and clonal T-cell expansion was caused by ivuxolimab. The paper covers the monotherapy dose-escalation part of the phase I ivuxolimab trial, which included N of about 50 patients.

Beyond this particular receptor, the publication reports: Which antigens the clonally expanded peripheral T cells were specific for was not determined. Low levels of normalized T-cell clonal expansion were also seen in some patients who did not respond. At doses of 0.1 to 3.0 mg/kg, clonal expansion of both CD4+ and CD8+ T cells in blood was seen between baseline and week 6. On average, CD8+ T cells showed more expanded clones than CD4+ T cells after ivuxolimab. In the 0.1-3.0 mg/kg groups, partial responders had among the lowest normalized peripheral clonal expansion, particularly in CD8+ T cells.

For this clone: Its antigen is still unknown. No much larger clonotype is one base removed from it; base qualities were not supplied.

Patients with autoimmune disease history or receiving systemic immunosuppression were excluded from the trial. In every dose cohort, peripheral blood was drawn for TCR sequencing at baseline, cycle 4 day 1, and cycle 7 day 1. Samples came from an open-label, multicenter, first-in-human phase I dose-escalation trial of ivuxolimab. Adults with locally advanced or metastatic head and neck squamous cell, hepatocellular, melanoma or renal cell carcinoma were enrolled in the trial. Before TCR sequencing, CD4+ T cells and CD8+ T cells from peripheral blood were sorted into separate populations. To sequence the TCRbeta CDR3 region, genomic DNA was isolated from the sorted cells. TCRbeta CDR3 regions were sequenced using the immunoSEQ Assay. TCRdb provides this immuneACCESS table in a form limited to in-frame rearrangements. Some clones are lacking; in checked studies, under half of them reflect an unresolved V gene, and why the rest are absent is not known. A total of 65,000 to 70,000 clones appear in this sample, over 75% of them only once. In total, the top ten clones hold 5.5% to 8% of the sample.

The origin of this receptor is an adult with an advanced solid tumor such as melanoma, head and neck, liver or kidney cancer. The sequencing here drew on CD4+ or CD8+ T cells sorted from blood, taken in a trial of the OX40 agonist ivuxolimab.

The nucleotides read TGTGCCAGCAGTTTATCGACAGGTCTCGGATTGAGTTCACCCCTCCACTTT. Its product reads: CASSLSTGLGLSSPLHF. The receptor chain draws on TRBV27 and TRBJ1-6; TRBD1 might be the D gene, on 6 matching bases. V gives up 0 bases and J gives up 9 bases, and the segment between their germline ends measures 18 bases. The germline V gene (reference sequence) gives CDR1 as MNHEY and CDR2 as SMNVEV. Including cysteine and phenylalanine, the CDR3 has 17 amino acids. Only the CDR3 DNA is retained, 51 bases long and in frame from the first base.